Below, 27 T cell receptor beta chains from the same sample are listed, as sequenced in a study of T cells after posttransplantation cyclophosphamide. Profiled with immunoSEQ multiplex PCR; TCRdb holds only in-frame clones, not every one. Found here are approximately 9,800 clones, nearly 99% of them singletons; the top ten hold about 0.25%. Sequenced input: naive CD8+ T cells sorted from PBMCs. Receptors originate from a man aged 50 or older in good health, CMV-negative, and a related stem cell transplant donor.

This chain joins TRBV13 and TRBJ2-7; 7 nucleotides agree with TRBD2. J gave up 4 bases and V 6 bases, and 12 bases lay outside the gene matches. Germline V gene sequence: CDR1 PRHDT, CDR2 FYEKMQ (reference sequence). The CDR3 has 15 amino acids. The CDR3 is CASSLGGRGEYEQYF. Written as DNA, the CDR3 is TGTGCCAGCAGTTTGGGAGGGCGTGGGGAATACGAGCAGTACTTC.

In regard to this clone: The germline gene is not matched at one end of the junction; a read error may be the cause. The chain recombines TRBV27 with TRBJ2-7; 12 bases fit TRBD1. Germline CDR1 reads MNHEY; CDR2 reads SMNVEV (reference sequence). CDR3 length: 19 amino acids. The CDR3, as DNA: TGTGCCAGCAGTCTATCGTTATGGGGAAGGGACAGGGGGCGCAACGAGCAGTACTTC. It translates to CASSLSLWGRDRGRNEQYF.

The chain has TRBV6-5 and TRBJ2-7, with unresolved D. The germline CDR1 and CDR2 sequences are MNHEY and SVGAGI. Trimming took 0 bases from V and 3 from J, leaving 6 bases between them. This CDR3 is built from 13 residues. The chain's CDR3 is CASSYSADYEQYF. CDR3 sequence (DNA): TGTGCCAGCAGTTACTCTGCAGACTACGAGCAGTACTTC.

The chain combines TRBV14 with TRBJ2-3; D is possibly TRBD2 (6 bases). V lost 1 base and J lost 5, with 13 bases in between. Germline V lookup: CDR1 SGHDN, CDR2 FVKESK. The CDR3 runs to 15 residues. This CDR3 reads CASSQVGEGGDTQYF. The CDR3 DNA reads TGTGCCAGCAGCCAAGTCGGCGAGGGAGGAGATACGCAGTATTTT.

For the CDR3, the DNA is TGTGCCAGCAGCCAGACAGGCGGCTCAAGCTCCTACGAGCAGTACTTC. It codes for CASSQTGGSSSYEQYF. V is TRBV9 and J is TRBJ2-7; D is possibly TRBD1 (6 bases). The CDR3 has 16 residues. Trimming cost V 4 bases and J 0 bases, with 17 bases left between them. Germline values: CDR1 SGDLS, CDR2 YYNGEE.

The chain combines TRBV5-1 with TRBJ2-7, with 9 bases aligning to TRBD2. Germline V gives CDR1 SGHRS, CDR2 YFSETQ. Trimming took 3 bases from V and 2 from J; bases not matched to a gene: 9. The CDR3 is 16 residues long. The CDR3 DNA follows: TGCGCCAGCAGCTGGAGCGTGGCGGGAGGGCCCTACGAGCAGTACTTC. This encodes CASSWSVAGGPYEQYF.

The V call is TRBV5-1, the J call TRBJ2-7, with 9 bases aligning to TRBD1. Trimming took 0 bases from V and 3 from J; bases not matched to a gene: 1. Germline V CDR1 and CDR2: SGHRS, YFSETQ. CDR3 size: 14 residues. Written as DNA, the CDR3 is TGCGCCAGCAGCTTGGGGGGACAGGGCTACGAGCAGTACTTC. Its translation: CASSLGGQGYEQYF.

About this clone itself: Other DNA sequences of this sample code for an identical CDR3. The CDR3 spells CASKGGYNSPLHF. CDR3 coding DNA: TGTGCCTCCAAGGGGGGGTATAATTCACCCCTCCACTTT. This chain links TRBV7-3 with TRBJ1-6, with D perhaps matching TRBD1 (6 bases). The ends were cut back, 11 bases at V and 4 bases at J, with 12 bases in the middle. This CDR3 has 13 amino acids. Germline V lookup: CDR1 SGHTA, CDR2 FQGTGA.

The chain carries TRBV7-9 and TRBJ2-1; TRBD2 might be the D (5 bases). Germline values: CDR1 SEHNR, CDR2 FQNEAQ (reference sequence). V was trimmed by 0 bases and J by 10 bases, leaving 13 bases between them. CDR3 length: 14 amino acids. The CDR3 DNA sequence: TGTGCCAGCAGCTTAGCCGCCGGGGTGTTCGAGCAGTTCTTC. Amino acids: CASSLAAGVFEQFF.

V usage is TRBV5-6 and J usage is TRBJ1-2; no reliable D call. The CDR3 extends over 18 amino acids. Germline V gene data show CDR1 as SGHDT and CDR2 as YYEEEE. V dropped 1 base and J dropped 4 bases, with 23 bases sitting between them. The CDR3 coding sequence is TGTGCCAGCAGCTTGTACGGTGGGTACGGCCGGCACAGCTATGGCTACACCTTC. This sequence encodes CASSLYGGYGRHSYGYTF. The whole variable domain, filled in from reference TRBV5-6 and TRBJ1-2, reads DAGVTQSPTHLIKTRGQQVTLRCSPKSGHDTVSWYQQALGQGPQFIFQYYEEEERQRGNFPDRFSGHQFPNYSSELNVNALLLGDSALYLCASSLYGGYGRHSYGYTFGSGTRLTVV.

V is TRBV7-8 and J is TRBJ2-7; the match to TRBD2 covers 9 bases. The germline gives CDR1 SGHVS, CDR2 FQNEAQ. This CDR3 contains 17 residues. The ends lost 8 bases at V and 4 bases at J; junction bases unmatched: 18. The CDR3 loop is CASQNTMVSGSSYEQYF. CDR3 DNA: TGTGCCAGCCAAAACACGATGGTTAGCGGGAGTTCTTACGAGCAGTACTTC.

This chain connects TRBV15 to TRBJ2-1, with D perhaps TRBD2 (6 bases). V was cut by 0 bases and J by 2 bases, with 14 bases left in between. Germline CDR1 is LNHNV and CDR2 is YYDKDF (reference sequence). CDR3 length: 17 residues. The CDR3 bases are TGTGCCACCAGCAGAGAGGGTTGGGCGGGGACCTACAATGAGCAGTTCTTC. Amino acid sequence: CATSREGWAGTYNEQFF.

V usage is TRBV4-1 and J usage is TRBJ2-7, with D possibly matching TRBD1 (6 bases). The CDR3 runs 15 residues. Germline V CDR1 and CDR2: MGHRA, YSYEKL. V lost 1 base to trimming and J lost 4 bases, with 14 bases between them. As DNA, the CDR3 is TGCGCCAGCAGCCAAGGCGGACAGTTCGGGTACGAGCAGTACTTC. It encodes CASSQGGQFGYEQYF.

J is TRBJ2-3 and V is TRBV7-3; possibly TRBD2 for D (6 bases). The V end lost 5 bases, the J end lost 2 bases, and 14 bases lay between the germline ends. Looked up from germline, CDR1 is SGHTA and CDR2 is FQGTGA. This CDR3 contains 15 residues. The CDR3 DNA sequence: TGTGCCAGCAGCCCGGGGACTTTACCCACAGATACGCAGTATTTT. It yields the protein CASSPGTLPTDTQYF.

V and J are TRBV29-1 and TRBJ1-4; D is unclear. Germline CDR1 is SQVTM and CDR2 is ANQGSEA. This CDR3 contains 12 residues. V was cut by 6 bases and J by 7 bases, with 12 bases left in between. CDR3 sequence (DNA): TGCAGCGTCGCGGGGTTCTCTGAAAAACTGTTTTTT. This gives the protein CSVAGFSEKLFF.

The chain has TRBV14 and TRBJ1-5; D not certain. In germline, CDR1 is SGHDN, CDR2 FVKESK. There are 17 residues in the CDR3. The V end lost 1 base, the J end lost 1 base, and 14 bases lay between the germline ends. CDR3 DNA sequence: TGTGCCAGCAGCCAAGGAGGAGGCACGCTCAGCAATCAGCCCCAGCATTTT. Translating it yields CASSQGGGTLSNQPQHF.

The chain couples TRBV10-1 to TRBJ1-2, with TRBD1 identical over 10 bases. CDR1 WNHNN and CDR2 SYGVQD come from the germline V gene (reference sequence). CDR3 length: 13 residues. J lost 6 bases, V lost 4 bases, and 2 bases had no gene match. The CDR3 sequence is CASSAGTGDGYTF. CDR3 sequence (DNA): TGCGCCAGCAGTGCAGGGACAGGGGATGGCTACACCTTC.

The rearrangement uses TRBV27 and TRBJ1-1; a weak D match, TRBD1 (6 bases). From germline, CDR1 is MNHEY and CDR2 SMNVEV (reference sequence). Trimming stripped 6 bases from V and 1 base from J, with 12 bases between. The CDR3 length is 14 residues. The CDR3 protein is CASRPTGRNTEAFF. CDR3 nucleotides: TGTGCCAGCAGACCCACAGGGCGGAACACTGAAGCTTTCTTT.

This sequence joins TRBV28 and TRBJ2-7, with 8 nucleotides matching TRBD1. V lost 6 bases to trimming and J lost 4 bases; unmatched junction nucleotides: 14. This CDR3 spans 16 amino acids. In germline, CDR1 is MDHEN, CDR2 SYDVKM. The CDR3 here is CASSYLRQGMGYEQYF. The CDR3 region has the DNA TGTGCCAGCAGCTATCTCAGACAGGGGATGGGTTACGAGCAGTACTTC.

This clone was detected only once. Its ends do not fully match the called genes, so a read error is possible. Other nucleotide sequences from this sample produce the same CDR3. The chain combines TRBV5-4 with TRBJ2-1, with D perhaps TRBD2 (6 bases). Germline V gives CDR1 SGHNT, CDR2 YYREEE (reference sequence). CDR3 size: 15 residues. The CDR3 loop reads CASSLEGPRAGEQFF. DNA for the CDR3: TGTGCCAGCAGTTTGGAGGGGCCCCGGGCAGGTGAGCAGTTCTTC.

CDR3 sequence: CASSGGLSDDFKYNEQFF. The CDR3 region has the DNA TGCGCCAGCAGCGGAGGACTATCCGACGACTTTAAGTACAATGAGCAGTTCTTC. The chain has TRBV5-1 and TRBJ2-1, with D possibly being TRBD2 (6 bases). Germline V gene data show CDR1 as SGHRS and CDR2 as YFSETQ. Trimming shortened V by 4 bases and J by 4 bases, and 24 bases separated the two germline ends. CDR3 length equals 18 residues.

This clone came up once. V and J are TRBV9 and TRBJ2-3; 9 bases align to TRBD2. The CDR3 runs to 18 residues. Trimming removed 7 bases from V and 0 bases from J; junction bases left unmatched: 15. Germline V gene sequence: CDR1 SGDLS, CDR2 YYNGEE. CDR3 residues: CASSRLDSGGPSTDTQYF. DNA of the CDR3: TGTGCCAGCTCCCGTTTAGATAGCGGGGGACCGAGCACAGATACGCAGTATTTT. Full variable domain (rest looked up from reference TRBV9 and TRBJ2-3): DSGVTQTPKHLITATGQRVTLRCSPRSGDLSVYWYQQSLDQGLQFLIQYYNGEERAKGNILERFSAQQFPDLHSELNLSSLELGDSALYFCASSRLDSGGPSTDTQYFGPGTRLTVL.

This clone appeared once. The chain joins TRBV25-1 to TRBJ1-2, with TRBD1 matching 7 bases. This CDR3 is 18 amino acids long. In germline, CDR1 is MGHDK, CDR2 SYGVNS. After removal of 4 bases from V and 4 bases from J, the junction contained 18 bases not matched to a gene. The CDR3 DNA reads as TGTGCCAGCAGTGGGGAACTCCTTACAGGGGCGTCGGGCTATGGCTACACCTTC. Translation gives CASSGELLTGASGYGYTF.

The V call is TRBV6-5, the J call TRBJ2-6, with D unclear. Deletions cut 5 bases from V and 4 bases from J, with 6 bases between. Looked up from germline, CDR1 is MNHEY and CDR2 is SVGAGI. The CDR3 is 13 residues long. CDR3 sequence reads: CASSAVGANVLTF. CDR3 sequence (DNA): TGTGCCAGCAGTGCAGTGGGGGCCAACGTCCTGACTTTC.

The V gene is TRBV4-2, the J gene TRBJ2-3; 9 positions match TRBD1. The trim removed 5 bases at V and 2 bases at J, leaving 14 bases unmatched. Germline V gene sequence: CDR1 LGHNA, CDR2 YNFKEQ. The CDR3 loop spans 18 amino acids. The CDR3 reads CASSVRTGDGPPTDTQYF. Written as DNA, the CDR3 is TGTGCCAGCAGCGTACGGACAGGGGATGGACCCCCCACAGATACGCAGTATTTT.

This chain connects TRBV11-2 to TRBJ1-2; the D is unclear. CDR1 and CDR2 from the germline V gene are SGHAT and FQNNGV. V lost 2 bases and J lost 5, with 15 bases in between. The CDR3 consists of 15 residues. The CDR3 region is CASSLTFGEEYGYTF. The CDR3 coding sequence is TGTGCCAGCAGCTTAACTTTCGGAGAGGAATATGGCTACACCTTC.

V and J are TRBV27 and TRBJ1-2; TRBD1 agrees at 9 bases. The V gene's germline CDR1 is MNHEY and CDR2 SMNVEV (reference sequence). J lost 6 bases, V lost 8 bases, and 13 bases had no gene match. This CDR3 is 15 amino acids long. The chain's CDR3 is CASGPPGQGLDGYTF. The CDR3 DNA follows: TGTGCCAGCGGTCCTCCGGGACAGGGCTTGGATGGCTACACCTTC.